This T cell receptor (beta chain) was sequenced for a study of shared clonotypes between healthy human individuals. Study-level findings and limits: The study found about 5% of naive CD4 clonotypes shared across a few donors. The study sampled only blood, and tissue repertoires likely differ.

Assay: immunoSEQ multiplex PCR; the TCRdb copy retains only in-frame clones and omits some. The table lists about 640,000 clones, less than 80% of them singletons. Germline V gene data show CDR1 as LNHNV and CDR2 as YYDKDF (reference sequence). The V gene end was trimmed by 3 bases and the J gene end by 1 base; junction bases not matched to a gene: 2. The CDR3 is 17 residues long. Of note for this clone: Its antigen is unidentified.

The sequencing input was memory CD4+ T cells sorted from blood. Subset: CD45RA-negative fraction. V and J are TRBV15 and TRBJ2-2; 13 bases are shared with TRBD2. The TCR comes from a woman under 40 in good health. The DNA of the CDR3 is TGTGCCACCAGCAGGTGGACTAGCGGGGGGAACACCGGGGAGCTGTTTTTT. Encoded protein: CATSRWTSGGNTGELFF.